This paragraph covers one T cell receptor (beta chain) sequence. This clonotype was recorded a few times. What antigen it recognizes has not been identified. Base-call qualities are not available, and no considerably larger clone is one nucleotide away. What this sample's time point label stands for: 45 days after influenza vaccine administration. Libraries were built with RT-PCR. Sequenced using an Illumina HiSeq 2500. The public sequencing data were trimmed at Q25 with fastp and processed into clonotypes with MiXCR by TCRdb, which kept only in-frame beta chains. Merged by CDR3 protein, the rows form single entries marked with the most common genes and DNA. Across this sample there are 450,000 to 500,000 distinct CDR3 sequences, with about a tenth seen only once. Roughly 12% of the sample is held by the ten biggest clonotypes. The data were taken from a study of response to subunit inactivated influenza vaccine (dated by TCRdb to between 2018 and 2020). About the study as a whole: The study used deep quantitative T cell receptor repertoire profiling to track responses to a trivalent subunit inactivated influenza vaccine. What the research found in general, with its limitations: According to the authors, only a limited number of new T cells may be recruited by each seasonal influenza vaccination.

Specimen: PBMCs from blood, collected more than 35 days after vaccination. The receptor was isolated from a man aged 50 or older who received an inactivated influenza vaccine. Donor details come from another sample of the same person, matched by shared clones.

The CDR3 reads CASSRDPGTEQYF. Read as DNA, the sequence is TGTGCCAGCAGCCGCGACCCAGGAACCGAGCAGTACTTC. The chain joins TRBV7-9 to TRBJ2-7; too little of a D gene remains to name it. At the junction V is shortened by 5 bases and J by 6 bases, with 14 bases in between. Taken from the germline V gene (reference sequence), the CDR1 and CDR2 loops are SEHNR and FQNEAQ. The CDR3, from cysteine to phenylalanine, totals 13 residues. The entry retains the CDR3 DNA only, 39 bases that are in frame from base 1.